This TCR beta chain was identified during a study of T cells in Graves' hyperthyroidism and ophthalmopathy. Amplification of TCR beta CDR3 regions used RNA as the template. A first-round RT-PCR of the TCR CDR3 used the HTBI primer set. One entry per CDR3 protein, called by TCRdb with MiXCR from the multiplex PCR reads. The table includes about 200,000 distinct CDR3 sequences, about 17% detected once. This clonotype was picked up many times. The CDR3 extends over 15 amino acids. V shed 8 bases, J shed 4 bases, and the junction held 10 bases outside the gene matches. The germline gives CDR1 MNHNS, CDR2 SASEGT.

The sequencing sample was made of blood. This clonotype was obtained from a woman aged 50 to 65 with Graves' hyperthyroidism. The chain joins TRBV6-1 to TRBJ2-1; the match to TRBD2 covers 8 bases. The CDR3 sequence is CASSQEAGGYNEQFF. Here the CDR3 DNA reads TGTGCCAGCTCCCAGGAGGCGGGAGGATACAATGAGCAGTTCTTC.